The rows below give T cell receptor beta chains drawn from one sample of a study of blood T cell repertoires in COVID-19. Libraries were prepared by immunoSEQ multiplex PCR; TCRdb keeps only in-frame clonotypes and omits some of them. Among 200,000 to 300,000 clones listed, around 89% were seen once. The sequencing input was PBMCs or T cells enriched from blood (not recorded which). The source is a woman between 25 and 40 years old who had recovered from COVID-19. Each CDR3 is given with its conserved first and last residue. Fields, in order: clone size, J gene, V gene, D gene, CDR3 DNA, CDR3 protein. D genes are given only for firm matches. Clone size appears in some rows only: once, few, many, or a class for an expanded clone.

clone_size: -
j_call: TRBJ2-3
v_call: TRBV29-1
d_call: -
cdr3_nt: TGCAGCGTTGAGAGGCGGGATAAGTTAGATACGCAGTATTTT
cdr3_aa: CSVERRDKLDTQYF

clone_size: -
j_call: TRBJ2-3
v_call: TRBV27
d_call: -
cdr3_nt: TGTGCCAGCAGCTTTGAGCGCACAGATACGCAGTATTTT
cdr3_aa: CASSFERTDTQYF

clone_size: -
j_call: TRBJ2-1
v_call: TRBV4-3
d_call: TRBD2
cdr3_nt: TGCGCCAGCAGCCATGAGTCGGGGGGAGGGCCTTATGAGCAGTTCTTC
cdr3_aa: CASSHESGGGPYEQFF

clone_size: -
j_call: TRBJ2-3
v_call: TRBV7-9
d_call: -
cdr3_nt: TGTGCCAGCCGTCAAGCTAGCACAGATACGCAGTATTTT
cdr3_aa: CASRQASTDTQYF

clone_size: once
j_call: TRBJ2-7
v_call: TRBV30
d_call: TRBD2
cdr3_nt: TGTGCCTGTCCAGGGACTAGCGGGAGGTACGAGCAGTACTTC
cdr3_aa: CACPGTSGRYEQYF

clone_size: -
j_call: TRBJ1-3
v_call: TRBV13
d_call: -
cdr3_nt: TGTGCCAGCAGCTTAGGAAAACAGGGTTCTGGAAACACCATATATTTT
cdr3_aa: CASSLGKQGSGNTIYF

clone_size: few
j_call: TRBJ2-1
v_call: TRBV5-5
d_call: -
cdr3_nt: TGTGCCAGCAGCCTGCTGGGACATCAGGGTGATGAGCAGTTCTTC
cdr3_aa: CASSLLGHQGDEQFF

clone_size: -
j_call: TRBJ1-5
v_call: TRBV29-1
d_call: TRBD1
cdr3_nt: TGCAGCGTTAGAGACAGGGAAGGTAAAAATCAGCCCCAGCATTTT
cdr3_aa: CSVRDREGKNQPQHF

clone_size: -
j_call: TRBJ2-3
v_call: TRBV2
d_call: -
cdr3_nt: TGTGCCAGCAGCCTGACTAGTTCCAGCACAGATACGCAGTATTTT
cdr3_aa: CASSLTSSSTDTQYF

clone_size: many
j_call: TRBJ1-1
v_call: TRBV28
d_call: TRBD1
cdr3_nt: TGTGCCACCTTTCCGACAGGGGACCGGAACACTGAAGCTTTCTTT
cdr3_aa: CATFPTGDRNTEAFF

clone_size: -
j_call: TRBJ1-3
v_call: TRBV3-1/TRBV3-2
d_call: -
cdr3_nt: TGTGCCAGCAGCCAAGATCGCACGGGTTCTGGAGTAGGAGACACCATATATTTT
cdr3_aa: CASSQDRTGSGVGDTIYF

clone_size: once
j_call: TRBJ2-6
v_call: TRBV29-1
d_call: TRBD1
cdr3_nt: TGCAGCGTTGGAGGGGGACAGGGGGCCCCTGGGGCCAACGTCCTGACTTTC
cdr3_aa: CSVGGGQGAPGANVLTF

clone_size: -
j_call: TRBJ1-4
v_call: TRBV27
d_call: -
cdr3_nt: TGTGCCAGCAGTTATAACAGGCCCAATGAAAAACTGTTTTTT
cdr3_aa: CASSYNRPNEKLFF

clone_size: -
j_call: TRBJ2-1
v_call: TRBV24-1
d_call: TRBD1
cdr3_nt: TGTGCCACCAGTGATACCCTAAGGGGGCGAGACTACAATGAGCAGTTCTTC
cdr3_aa: CATSDTLRGRDYNEQFF

clone_size: -
j_call: TRBJ2-1
v_call: TRBV24-1
d_call: -
cdr3_nt: TGTGCCACCAGTGATTTCCCAGGGGAGCAGTTCTTC
cdr3_aa: CATSDFPGEQFF

clone_size: -
j_call: TRBJ1-5
v_call: TRBV11-2
d_call: -
cdr3_nt: TGTGCCAGCAGCTTAGGGATCGGGGGTCAGCCCCAGCATTTT
cdr3_aa: CASSLGIGGQPQHF

clone_size: -
j_call: TRBJ2-3
v_call: TRBV11-2
d_call: -
cdr3_nt: TGTGCCAGCAGCTTAGGACCGGGGAACACAGATACGCAGTATTTT
cdr3_aa: CASSLGPGNTDTQYF

clone_size: few
j_call: TRBJ2-2
v_call: TRBV28
d_call: -
cdr3_nt: TGTGCCAGCAGAACCCGAGGACAGCTGAACACCGGGGAGCTGTTTTTT
cdr3_aa: CASRTRGQLNTGELFF

clone_size: -
j_call: TRBJ1-5
v_call: TRBV30
d_call: TRBD1
cdr3_nt: TGTGCCTGGAGTTACGGGACAGGGGTAGGTCAGCCCCAGCATTTT
cdr3_aa: CAWSYGTGVGQPQHF

clone_size: -
j_call: TRBJ1-1
v_call: TRBV2
d_call: TRBD1
cdr3_nt: TGTGCCAGCAGCACCGGGACAGGGAATGAAGCTTTCTTT
cdr3_aa: CASSTGTGNEAFF

clone_size: few
j_call: TRBJ1-2
v_call: TRBV7-9
d_call: TRBD1
cdr3_nt: TGTGCCAGCAGCATCGGACAGGGGGCCGTTGGCTACACCTTC
cdr3_aa: CASSIGQGAVGYTF

clone_size: -
j_call: TRBJ2-1
v_call: TRBV15
d_call: -
cdr3_nt: TGTGCCACCAGCCTCGGGTACAATGAGCAGTTCTTC
cdr3_aa: CATSLGYNEQFF

clone_size: once
j_call: TRBJ1-2
v_call: TRBV7-2
d_call: TRBD1
cdr3_nt: TGTGCCAGCAGGTCAGACAGGGACCTCAGAACTCAATTTTTC
cdr3_aa: CASRSDRDLRTQFF

clone_size: -
j_call: TRBJ2-7
v_call: TRBV28
d_call: -
cdr3_nt: TGTGCCAGCAGTTTCCATAGCTCCTACGAGCAGTACTTC
cdr3_aa: CASSFHSSYEQYF

clone_size: -
j_call: TRBJ1-2
v_call: TRBV28
d_call: -
cdr3_nt: TGTGCCAGCAGTTTTCAGGGAGGCTACACCTTC
cdr3_aa: CASSFQGGYTF

clone_size: -
j_call: TRBJ2-7
v_call: TRBV19
d_call: TRBD2
cdr3_nt: TGTGCCAGTAGTATGGGAGCGGGGACCTACGAGCAGTACTTC
cdr3_aa: CASSMGAGTYEQYF

clone_size: -
j_call: TRBJ2-3
v_call: TRBV2
d_call: TRBD2
cdr3_nt: TGTGCCAGCAGGGGGGGACTAGTCCCAGATACGCAGTATTTT
cdr3_aa: CASRGGLVPDTQYF

clone_size: -
j_call: TRBJ2-2
v_call: TRBV30
d_call: TRBD2
cdr3_nt: TGTGCCTTTTCCCAGACGAGCGGGGGCACCGGGGAGCTGTTTTTT
cdr3_aa: CAFSQTSGGTGELFF

clone_size: -
j_call: TRBJ2-5
v_call: TRBV18
d_call: -
cdr3_nt: TGTGCCAGCTCACCTCGGGGGCAAGAGACCCAGTACTTC
cdr3_aa: CASSPRGQETQYF

clone_size: -
j_call: TRBJ2-1
v_call: TRBV5-1
d_call: -
cdr3_nt: TGCGCCAGCAGCTGGCGGAATAATGAGCAGTTCTTC
cdr3_aa: CASSWRNNEQFF

clone_size: -
j_call: TRBJ1-1
v_call: TRBV20-1
d_call: -
cdr3_nt: TGCAGTGCGAACGAGATAAGTGAAGCTTTCTTT
cdr3_aa: CSANEISEAFF

clone_size: -
j_call: TRBJ2-3
v_call: TRBV7-9
d_call: TRBD2
cdr3_nt: TGTGCCAGCAGCGTTAGCGGGAGGGCCACAGATACGCAGTATTTT
cdr3_aa: CASSVSGRATDTQYF

clone_size: few
j_call: TRBJ2-7
v_call: TRBV28
d_call: -
cdr3_nt: TGTGCCAGCAGCCGAACAGGGTACGAGCAGTACTTC
cdr3_aa: CASSRTGYEQYF

clone_size: few
j_call: TRBJ1-6
v_call: TRBV21-1
d_call: -
cdr3_nt: TGTGCCAGCAGTTTTCGGACAAATCCAACCCCCACTCATAATTCACCCCTCCACTTT
cdr3_aa: CASSFRTNPTPTHNSPLHF

clone_size: few
j_call: TRBJ1-3
v_call: TRBV5-4
d_call: TRBD1
cdr3_nt: TGTGCCAGCAGCCCGACAGGGTCTGGGGGAAACACCATATATTTT
cdr3_aa: CASSPTGSGGNTIYF

clone_size: once
j_call: TRBJ2-1
v_call: TRBV29-1
d_call: -
cdr3_nt: TGCAGCGTTGCTTGGCAGTCCTACAATGAGCAGTTCTTC
cdr3_aa: CSVAWQSYNEQFF

clone_size: -
j_call: TRBJ1-2
v_call: TRBV7-3
d_call: TRBD1
cdr3_nt: TGTGCCAGCAGTCCCGGGACAGGGGGGGTTGGCTACACCTTC
cdr3_aa: CASSPGTGGVGYTF

clone_size: -
j_call: TRBJ1-5
v_call: TRBV4-2
d_call: TRBD1
cdr3_nt: TGTGCCAGCAGCCGGGACAGATCCAATCAGCCCCAGCATTTT
cdr3_aa: CASSRDRSNQPQHF

clone_size: -
j_call: TRBJ1-1
v_call: TRBV9
d_call: -
cdr3_nt: TGTGCCAGCAGCGGAGCACAGGGATATACTGAAGCTTTCTTT
cdr3_aa: CASSGAQGYTEAFF

clone_size: -
j_call: TRBJ2-3
v_call: TRBV19
d_call: TRBD1
cdr3_nt: TGTGCCAGTAGGTCAACAGGGGGAGATACGCAGTATTTT
cdr3_aa: CASRSTGGDTQYF

clone_size: -
j_call: TRBJ2-7
v_call: TRBV2
d_call: -
cdr3_nt: TGTGCCAGCAGGGAGTTACAGGGTTTCAATCCCTACGAGCAGTACTTC
cdr3_aa: CASRELQGFNPYEQYF

clone_size: once
j_call: TRBJ1-6
v_call: TRBV6-5
d_call: -
cdr3_nt: TGTGCCAGCAGTTACTCGATCCCAGGGAGGGATTCACCCCTCCACTTT
cdr3_aa: CASSYSIPGRDSPLHF

clone_size: -
j_call: TRBJ1-3
v_call: TRBV3-1/TRBV3-2
d_call: -
cdr3_nt: TGTGCCAGCAGCCAAGAAGGCAGGTCCGGAAACACCATATATTTT
cdr3_aa: CASSQEGRSGNTIYF

clone_size: -
j_call: TRBJ1-4
v_call: TRBV12-3/TRBV12-4
d_call: -
cdr3_nt: TGTGCCAGCAGTTTCAGGGTGGGAGAAAAACTGTTTTTT
cdr3_aa: CASSFRVGEKLFF

clone_size: few
j_call: TRBJ1-1
v_call: TRBV29-1
d_call: -
cdr3_nt: TGCAGCGTTGAAGCGGTGCCGGGATCTGGCATGAACACTGAAGCTTTCTTT
cdr3_aa: CSVEAVPGSGMNTEAFF

clone_size: -
j_call: TRBJ2-3
v_call: TRBV28
d_call: TRBD2
cdr3_nt: TGTGCCAGCAGTTTTTTAGTCCGGGGGGTGGATACGCAGTATTTT
cdr3_aa: CASSFLVRGVDTQYF

clone_size: -
j_call: TRBJ2-5
v_call: TRBV19
d_call: TRBD2
cdr3_nt: TGTGCCAGTAGTAGCAGACTAGCGGGAGATAGGGAGACCCAGTACTTC
cdr3_aa: CASSSRLAGDRETQYF

clone_size: -
j_call: TRBJ2-1
v_call: TRBV3-1/TRBV3-2
d_call: -
cdr3_nt: TGTGCCAGCAGCCGGAACAGGGGGGGCAATGAGCAGTTCTTC
cdr3_aa: CASSRNRGGNEQFF

clone_size: -
j_call: TRBJ1-2
v_call: TRBV27
d_call: TRBD1
cdr3_nt: TGTGCCAGCAGACTCGTGACAGGGGGCTATGGCTACACCTTC
cdr3_aa: CASRLVTGGYGYTF

clone_size: -
j_call: TRBJ1-1
v_call: TRBV7-6
d_call: -
cdr3_nt: TGTGCCAGCAGCTTATGGGCGGGGGAAGGAACTGAAGCTTTCTTT
cdr3_aa: CASSLWAGEGTEAFF

clone_size: few
j_call: TRBJ2-3
v_call: TRBV7-2
d_call: -
cdr3_nt: TGTGCCAGCAGCTTGTGGGGGCCGAGCACAGATACGCAGTATTTT
cdr3_aa: CASSLWGPSTDTQYF

clone_size: once
j_call: TRBJ1-1
v_call: TRBV19
d_call: TRBD1
cdr3_nt: TGTGCCGCTACCGGGACAGGATTTAACACTGAAGCTTTCTTT
cdr3_aa: CAATGTGFNTEAFF